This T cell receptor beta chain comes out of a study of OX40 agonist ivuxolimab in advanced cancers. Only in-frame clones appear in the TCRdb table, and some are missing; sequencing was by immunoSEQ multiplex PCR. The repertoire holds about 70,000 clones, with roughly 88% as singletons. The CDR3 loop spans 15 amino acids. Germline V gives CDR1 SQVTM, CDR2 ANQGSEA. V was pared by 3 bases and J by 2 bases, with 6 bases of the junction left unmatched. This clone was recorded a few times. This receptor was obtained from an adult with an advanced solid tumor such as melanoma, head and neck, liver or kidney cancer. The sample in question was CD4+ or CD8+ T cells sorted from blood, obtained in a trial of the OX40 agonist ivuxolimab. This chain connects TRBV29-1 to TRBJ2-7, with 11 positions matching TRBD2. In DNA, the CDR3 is TGCAGCGTTGAGACGGGACTAGCGGACCCCTACGAGCAGTACTTC. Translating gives CSVETGLADPYEQYF.